One and the same sample provided the 23 T cell receptor beta chains below, sequenced in a study of cytomegalovirus exposure and HLA in healthy donors. Data came from immunoSEQ multiplex PCR; TCRdb stores just in-frame clones and leaves some out. The sample has 150,000 to 200,000 clones, more than 80% seen once; the top ten hold about 7%. What was sequenced was PBMCs. The receptors come from a man between 18 and 29 years old in good health and CMV-seropositive.

The chain has TRBV9 and TRBJ2-3, with TRBD1 matching over 8 bases. Germline V CDR1 and CDR2: SGDLS, YYNGEE. The CDR3 loop spans 15 amino acids. With V trimmed by 0 bases and J by 6 bases, 6 bases remained unmatched. Here the CDR3 DNA reads TGTGCCAGCAGCGTAGGGCCTCAGGGGGCGGATACGCAGTATTTT. It yields the protein CASSVGPQGADTQYF.

J is TRBJ1-3 and V is TRBV27, with D possibly TRBD1 on 5 matching bases. V lost 2 bases and J 2 bases, leaving 10 bases between the germline ends. This CDR3 is 15 amino acids long. Germline V lookup: CDR1 MNHEY, CDR2 SMNVEV (reference sequence). The CDR3: CASSLKGVAGNTIYF. The DNA of the CDR3 is TGTGCCAGCAGTTTAAAAGGGGTCGCTGGAAACACCATATATTTT.

The CDR3: CASSLGTQGVSGSEQFF. The CDR3 nucleotides are TGTGCCAGCAGCCTCGGGACCCAGGGGGTCTCGGGGAGCGAGCAGTTCTTC. This chain connects TRBV11-2 to TRBJ2-1, with TRBD1 matching over 7 bases. The CDR3 is made up of 17 amino acids. V dropped 5 bases and J dropped 10; count of bases not matched to a gene: 20. Germline values: CDR1 SGHAT, CDR2 FQNNGV. The variable domain in full, completed from reference TRBV11-2 and TRBJ2-1, reads EAGVAQSPRYKIIEKRQSVAFWCNPISGHATLYWYQQILGQGPKLLIQFQNNGVVDDSQLPKDRFSAERLKGVDSTLKIQPAKLEDSAVYLCASSLGTQGVSGSEQFFGPGTRLTVL.

This chain connects TRBV30 to TRBJ2-7, with TRBD2 as a possible D gene (5 bases). The length of the CDR3 is 13 residues. Trimming took 1 base from V and 7 from J, leaving 14 bases between them. The germline CDR1 and CDR2 sequences are GTSNPN and SVGIG (reference sequence). The CDR3 DNA sequence: TGTGCCTGGAGTGGAGCGGTGGTACGTGAGCAGTACTTC. This gives the protein CAWSGAVVREQYF.

The chain carries TRBV7-2 and TRBJ2-3; D remains unclear. CDR3 length: 12 amino acids. CDR1 is SGHTA and CDR2 is FQGNSA in the germline V gene. V lost 5 bases, J lost 5 bases, and 8 bases lay in between. CDR3 DNA sequence: TGTGCCAGCAGCACTTACCAAGATACGCAGTATTTT. The encoded protein is CASSTYQDTQYF.

Only a few counts were recorded for this clone. V usage is TRBV6-5 and J usage is TRBJ2-1; 11 bases align to TRBD2. The CDR3 totals 15 residues. J was trimmed by 11 bases and V by 6 bases; bases with no gene match: 12. Germline CDR1 MNHEY, CDR2 SVGAGI. CDR3 sequence reads: CASSPTVRLAGKQFF. The CDR3 DNA is TGTGCCAGCAGCCCTACGGTGAGACTAGCGGGAAAGCAGTTCTTC.

The chain employs TRBV19 and TRBJ1-2, with 8 bases identical to TRBD1. This CDR3 has 14 residues. V trimming: 6 bases; J trimming: 3 bases; junction bases outside the gene matches: 6. In germline, CDR1 is LNHDA, CDR2 SQIVND (reference sequence). The CDR3 region is CASRMDRDYYGYTF. The DNA for the CDR3 is TGTGCCAGTAGGATGGACAGGGATTACTATGGCTACACCTTC.

The chain is built from TRBV7-9 and TRBJ1-4, with a possible D match to TRBD1 (5 bases). The CDR3 is 15 amino acids. V lost 0 bases, J lost 8 bases, and 13 bases lay in between. The germline CDR1 and CDR2 sequences are SEHNR and FQNEAQ (reference sequence). The CDR3 loop reads CASSLASRGGEKLFF. The CDR3 nucleotides are TGTGCCAGCAGCTTAGCTTCGCGGGGGGGAGAAAAACTGTTTTTT.

CDR3 bases: TGTGCCAGCAGTGAAGGGGGCCGATCGGAGCAGTTCTTC. Its translation is CASSEGGRSEQFF. This chain connects TRBV6-1 to TRBJ2-1; possible D gene TRBD1, 5 bases. The CDR3 length is 13 residues. Germline V CDR1 and CDR2: MNHNS, SASEGT. Trimming stripped 1 base from V and 10 bases from J, with 11 bases between.

The chain joins TRBV4-3 to TRBJ2-7; the match to TRBD1 covers 9 bases. The CDR3 loop spans 18 amino acids. Trimming at V came to 4 bases and at J to 5 bases, leaving 18 bases not matched to a gene. CDR1 and CDR2 (germline): LGHNA, YSLEER. The CDR3, as DNA: TGCGCCAGCAGCCTCGTTGGGGGTAGGACAGGGGTAGTCGACGAGCAGTACTTC. Translation: CASSLVGGRTGVVDEQYF.

The chain is built from TRBV5-6 and TRBJ2-5, with 10 bases identical to TRBD2. The CDR3 length is 19 residues. Trimming removed 1 base from V and 5 bases from J; junction bases left unmatched: 17. CDR1 is SGHDT, CDR2 YYEEEE, per germline. Here the CDR3 reads CASSLILAGVGLGLETQYF. DNA for the CDR3: TGTGCCAGCAGCTTGATCCTAGCGGGAGTAGGTTTGGGCTTGGAGACCCAGTACTTC.

The genes are TRBV28 and TRBJ2-5, with TRBD2 identical over 14 bases. This CDR3 is 16 amino acids long. Per germline, CDR1 MDHEN and CDR2 SYDVKM. Germline trimming cut 5 bases from V and 7 bases from J; bases unmatched to any gene: 9. Written as DNA, the CDR3 is TGTGCCAGCAGTCTGGGACTAGCGGGAGCGCTCGGGACCCAGTACTTC. Encoded protein: CASSLGLAGALGTQYF.

The chain joins TRBV18 to TRBJ2-7; TRBD2 is a possible D gene (6 bases). With 1 base removed from V and 0 bases from J, the gap between germline ends came to 13 bases. Germline values: CDR1 KGHSH, CDR2 LQKENI. The CDR3 consists of 16 residues. CDR3 in amino acids: CASSPLGSLSSYEQYF. In DNA, the CDR3 is TGTGCCAGCTCACCACTCGGGAGTTTAAGCTCCTACGAGCAGTACTTC. Based on the CDR3 plus reference TRBV18 and TRBJ2-7, the full variable domain is NAGVMQNPRHLVRRRGQEARLRCSPMKGHSHVYWYRQLPEEGLKFMVYLQKENIIDESGMPKERFSAEFPKEGPSILRIQQVVRGDSAAYFCASSPLGSLSSYEQYFGPGTRLTVT.

The chain has TRBV6-6 and TRBJ1-1, with 7 bases matching TRBD1. Looked up from germline, CDR1 is MNHNY and CDR2 is SVGAGI (reference sequence). The CDR3 has 15 residues. V shed 8 bases and J 7 bases; nucleotides not matched to a gene: 16. CDR3 sequence: CASHLTPGTALEAFF. In DNA, the CDR3 is TGTGCCAGCCACCTAACCCCCGGGACAGCCCTTGAAGCTTTCTTT.

The V gene is TRBV6-4, the J gene TRBJ2-2; 9 nucleotides agree with TRBD2. J was trimmed by 3 bases and V by 4 bases; bases with no gene match: 6. This CDR3 is built from 16 residues. The germline CDR1 and CDR2 sequences are MRHNA and SNTAGT. Here the CDR3 reads CASSATSGHDTGELFF. The CDR3 DNA is TGTGCCAGCAGTGCGACTAGCGGACATGACACCGGGGAGCTGTTTTTT.

This clone appeared a few times. The chain is built from TRBV30 and TRBJ2-3; D uncertain. The V end was cut by 0 bases, the J end by 1 base, with 14 bases between. Per germline, CDR1 GTSNPN and CDR2 SVGIG (reference sequence). The CDR3 runs to 16 residues. CDR3 DNA: TGTGCCTGGAGTGTAGGTAACAATCGGGGCACAGATACGCAGTATTTT. Its translation: CAWSVGNNRGTDTQYF.

This clone has ten or more counts. The rearrangement joins TRBV2 to TRBJ2-7, with 9 bases aligning to TRBD2. The trim removed 4 bases at V and 9 bases at J, leaving 10 bases unmatched. The CDR3 is 14 residues long. Germline V gives CDR1 SNHLY, CDR2 FYNNEI. The CDR3 loop is CASSVAGEGSGQYF. The CDR3 DNA reads as TGTGCCAGCAGTGTAGCGGGAGAAGGGTCCGGGCAGTACTTC.

This chain links TRBV13 with TRBJ2-7, with 7 nucleotides matching TRBD2. Germline loops: CDR1 PRHDT, CDR2 FYEKMQ (reference sequence). This CDR3 comprises 15 residues. After removal of 6 bases from V and 0 bases from J, the junction contained 8 bases not matched to a gene. The CDR3 nucleotides are TGTGCCAGCAGAGCGGGACTAAAGAGCTCCTACGAGCAGTACTTC. This gives the protein CASRAGLKSSYEQYF.

The rearrangement joins TRBV4-2 to TRBJ2-3, with a weak D call TRBD2 (5 bases). The ends were cut back, 1 base at V and 6 bases at J, with 8 bases in the middle. The CDR3 is made up of 13 amino acids. Germline CDR1 is LGHNA and CDR2 is YNFKEQ. The CDR3 is CASSQALADTQYF. The CDR3 DNA reads TGTGCCAGCAGCCAAGCCTTAGCGGATACGCAGTATTTT.

This rearrangement joins TRBV23-1 to TRBJ1-5, with D possibly TRBD1 on 6 matching bases. TRBV23-1 is placed among ORFs of uncertain function. The CDR3 sequence is 15 residues long. The V and J ends lost 4 bases and 3 bases respectively, with 13 bases between them. The DNA for the CDR3 is TGCGCCAGCAGTCCCGACAGGTCCTTCAATCAGCCCCAGCATTTT. This codes for CASSPDRSFNQPQHF.

This clone was recorded a few times. The chain recombines TRBV6-5 with TRBJ2-5, with D perhaps matching TRBD1 (5 bases). CDR1 is MNHEY, CDR2 SVGAGI, per germline. The CDR3 spans 14 residues. V was clipped by 6 bases and J by 2 bases, with 13 bases between them. In DNA, the CDR3 is TGTGCCAGCAGCCGCTTGACAGCACAAGAGACCCAGTACTTC. Amino acids: CASSRLTAQETQYF.

This rearrangement joins TRBV27 to TRBJ2-7; the match to TRBD2 covers 9 bases. The CDR3 has 17 residues. J gave up 4 bases and V 1 base, and 11 bases lay outside the gene matches. In germline, CDR1 is MNHEY, CDR2 SMNVEV (reference sequence). CDR3 coding DNA: TGTGCCAGCAGTTTATGGGTTAGCGGGAGTCGAATTTACGAGCAGTACTTC. Amino acid sequence: CASSLWVSGSRIYEQYF.

The J gene is TRBJ2-4, the V gene TRBV5-4; 8 positions match TRBD1. With V trimmed by 4 bases and J by 2 bases, 5 bases remained unmatched. The CDR3 has 15 residues. Per the germline V gene, CDR1 is SGHNT and CDR2 is YYREEE (reference sequence). For the CDR3, the DNA is TGTGCCAGCAGCCTGGACAGGGCACCCAAAAACATTCAGTACTTC. Translation: CASSLDRAPKNIQYF.